The rows below give T cell receptor beta chains drawn from one sample of a study of cytomegalovirus exposure and HLA in healthy donors. Profiling relied on immunoSEQ multiplex PCR, and the TCRdb table lists in-frame clones only, not all of them. The sample has about 130,000 clones, 70% to 80% seen once. Sequencing was carried out using PBMCs. These receptors all stem from a woman aged 50 to 60 in good health and CMV-seronegative. Both conserved end residues are part of each CDR3. D genes are given only for firm matches. The listing skips clone size in some rows; elsewhere it reads once, few, many or a size class.

>TRBJ2-7|TRBV4-3|TRBD2|NA
TGCGCCAGCAGCCAAGATGGGGGTAGCGGGTTCTACGAGCAGTACTTC
CASSQDGGSGFYEQYF
>TRBJ1-1|TRBV6-5|TRBD1|once
TGTGCCAGCAACAGGGGGGACACTGAAGCTTTCTTT
CASNRGDTEAFF
>TRBJ1-1|TRBV10-3|NA|few
TGTGCCATCAGTGAGAACAGGATGAACACTGAAGCTTTCTTT
CAISENRMNTEAFF
>TRBJ2-1|TRBV30|TRBD2|NA
TGTGCCTGGAGTGTACGGTGGACTAGCGGGAGTAATGAGCAGTTCTTC
CAWSVRWTSGSNEQFF
>TRBJ2-3|TRBV5-1|TRBD2|few
TGCGCCAGCAGCCCTATGGGGGGGGGAGTCCACACAGATACGCAGTATTTT
CASSPMGGGVHTDTQYF
>TRBJ1-2|TRBV28|TRBD1|NA
TGTGCCAGCAAGACAGGGAATGCCTATGGCTACACCTTC
CASKTGNAYGYTF
>TRBJ1-2|TRBV7-2|NA|NA
TGTGCCAGCAGCTTACAGGTTACCGAATCTAACTATGGCTACACCTTC
CASSLQVTESNYGYTF
>TRBJ2-7|TRBV7-2|TRBD2|NA
TGTGCCAGCAGCTTTAGCCAAGCGGGAACCTACGAGCAGTACTTC
CASSFSQAGTYEQYF
>TRBJ2-7|TRBV4-1|TRBD1|NA
TGCGCCAGCAGCCGATGGACAGGGGACCACGAGCAGTACTTC
CASSRWTGDHEQYF
>TRBJ2-2|TRBV14|TRBD1|NA
TGTGCCAGCAGCCAAGATACAGGGGGATCGGGGGAGCTGTTTTTT
CASSQDTGGSGELFF
>TRBJ2-1|TRBV4-3|TRBD2|NA
TGCGCCAGCAGCGCACGCCGGACTAGCGGGAACAACAATGAGCAGTTCTTC
CASSARRTSGNNNEQFF
>TRBJ2-7|TRBV30|TRBD1|few
TGTGCCTGGAGTGTGGGGACAGAAGGCGCCGAGCAGTACTTC
CAWSVGTEGAEQYF
>TRBJ1-1|TRBV11-2|TRBD1|NA
TGTGCCAGCACCAAGGGACAGGGTAACACTGAAGCTTTCTTT
CASTKGQGNTEAFF
>TRBJ2-3|TRBV19|NA|NA
TGTGCCAGTAGAGGTGGAGGGGTAGATACGCAGTATTTT
CASRGGGVDTQYF
>TRBJ2-5|TRBV9|NA|NA
TGTGCCAGCAGCGTAGATGGGGGGGAGACCCAGTACTTC
CASSVDGGETQYF
>TRBJ2-7|TRBV11-2|NA|NA
TGTGCCAGCAGCTTAGCTACCTTCAATTACGAGCAGTACTTC
CASSLATFNYEQYF
>TRBJ2-1|TRBV19|TRBD2|NA
TGTGCCAGTACGCTAGCGGGAGAGTGTGAGCAGTTCTTC
CASTLAGECEQFF
>TRBJ2-5|TRBV5-1|NA|NA
TGCGCCAGCAGGGAGAGGGAGTGGCGAGAGACCCAGTACTTC
CASREREWRETQYF
>TRBJ1-1|TRBV7-9|TRBD1|NA
TGTGCCAGCCTGCGGGACAGTGGCACTGAAGCTTTCTTT
CASLRDSGTEAFF
>TRBJ2-3|TRBV5-1|NA|few
TGCGCCAGCAGCCAACTAACAGGGTCAGATACGCAGTATTTT
CASSQLTGSDTQYF
>TRBJ1-2|TRBV5-8|NA|few
TGTGCCAGCAGCGCCCGCGGCAGGGGTGGTGATGGCTACACCTTC
CASSARGRGGDGYTF
>TRBJ2-1|TRBV10-3|TRBD2|NA
TGTGCCATCAGTGGGACTAGCGGGGGGGCGTACAATGAGCAGTTCTTC
CAISGTSGGAYNEQFF
>TRBJ2-1|TRBV11-2|TRBD2|NA
TGTGCCAGCAGCTTAGATCGGACTAGCGGGAGATCCTACAATGAGCAGTTCTTC
CASSLDRTSGRSYNEQFF
>TRBJ2-1|TRBV7-9|TRBD1|NA
TGTGCCAGCAGCCGGGACAGTGTGGATGAGCAGTTCTTC
CASSRDSVDEQFF
>TRBJ2-5|TRBV28|NA|NA
TGTGCCAGCAGTTTATCGTTAGGGAGAGCAGAGACCCAGTACTTC
CASSLSLGRAETQYF
>TRBJ2-3|TRBV15|TRBD1|NA
TGTGCCACCAGCACTTCCGGGACAGGGGGCCGCACAGATACGCAGTATTTT
CATSTSGTGGRTDTQYF
>TRBJ2-2|TRBV15|NA|NA
TGTGCCACCAGCAGACCTGGACAGATAACGAACACCGGGGAGCTGTTTTTT
CATSRPGQITNTGELFF
>TRBJ2-1|TRBV11-3|NA|NA
TGTGCCAGCAGCTTAGGAAGCAGCCAGCGGACCCCCCGGGAGTTCTTC
CASSLGSSQRTPREFF
>TRBJ2-1|TRBV4-3|TRBD2|NA
TGCGCCAGCAGCCAAGCAACCTTGGCGGGAGGTATCAATGAGCAGTTCTTC
CASSQATLAGGINEQFF
>TRBJ1-5|TRBV28|NA|NA
TGTGCCAGCAGTTTATCAGGGGCAAGCAATCAGCCCCAGCATTTT
CASSLSGASNQPQHF
>TRBJ1-2|TRBV5-1|TRBD1|NA
TGCGCCAGCAGCTTGGAAGGGGGCGGCAGCTATGGCTACACCTTC
CASSLEGGGSYGYTF
>TRBJ1-2|TRBV27|NA|few
TGTGCCAGCAGTCCCTCCCCGTGGTCGGACAAATATGGCTACACCTTC
CASSPSPWSDKYGYTF
>TRBJ2-5|TRBV7-8|TRBD2|NA
TGTGCCAGCAGCTTAAGTTCGTTAGCGGGAGTACGGGAGACCCAGTACTTC
CASSLSSLAGVRETQYF
>TRBJ1-3|TRBV7-9|NA|NA
TGTGCCAGCAGCTTAGTTGACTATCGACGTGCAAACACCATATATTTT
CASSLVDYRRANTIYF
>TRBJ1-1|TRBV5-4|NA|once
TGTGCCAGCAGCTTGGACAGGGCGCAGAACACTGAAGCTTTCTTT
CASSLDRAQNTEAFF
>TRBJ1-2|TRBV28|TRBD1|NA
TGTGCCAGCAGTTCCCCGGGGACAGCCTATGGCTACACCTTC
CASSSPGTAYGYTF
>TRBJ1-3|TRBV28|NA|NA
TGTGCCTCAAGGCGGGGTCCGGGAAACACCATATATTTT
CASRRGPGNTIYF
>TRBJ1-1|TRBV7-9|NA|NA
TGTGCCAGCAGCCCCCTAGCTTTCTTT
CASSPLAFF
>TRBJ1-1|TRBV25-1|NA|NA
TGTGCCAGCAGCCCACCCGGGGTGGAATACACTGAAGCTTTCTTT
CASSPPGVEYTEAFF
>TRBJ1-2|TRBV5-1|TRBD1|NA
TGCGCCAGCAGCTTGGGACAGGGGGTTGGTGGCTACACCTTC
CASSLGQGVGGYTF
>TRBJ1-1|TRBV6-6|NA|NA
TGTGCCAGCAGTTACCCCGGCAACCTAGTGAACACTGAAGCTTTCTTT
CASSYPGNLVNTEAFF
>TRBJ2-1|TRBV5-5|TRBD2|NA
TGTGCCAGCAGCTTGAGTAGCGGGAGGGCCTCCTACAATGAGCAGTTCTTC
CASSLSSGRASYNEQFF
>TRBJ2-1|TRBV27|TRBD2|NA
TGTGCCAGCAGTTACCCGGCGGGGGGTGAGCAGTTCTTC
CASSYPAGGEQFF
>TRBJ1-1|TRBV7-3|NA|once
TGTGCCAGCAGCTTAAAGGCGGCATCTGAAACAGACAGCCTCGCGGACACTGAAGCTTTCTTT
CASSLKAASETDSLADTEAFF
>TRBJ2-1|TRBV5-1|TRBD2|few
TGCGCCAGCAGCTTGGTAGCGGGAGGAAACAGTGAGCAGTTCTTC
CASSLVAGGNSEQFF
>TRBJ2-1|TRBV7-3|TRBD2|NA
TGTGCCAGCAGCGCACTAGCGGGAGTACTCAATGAGCAGTTCTTC
CASSALAGVLNEQFF
>TRBJ2-2|TRBV28|NA|NA
TGTGCCAGCAAGTGGCAGGGAGGCACCGGGGAGCTGTTTTTT
CASKWQGGTGELFF
>TRBJ2-2|TRBV5-1|NA|NA
TGCGCCAGCAGCTTTCAGGGAACGAGCACCGGGGAGCTGTTTTTT
CASSFQGTSTGELFF
>TRBJ2-7|TRBV25-1|TRBD1|NA
TGTGCCACCAAGGGGACAGGGAGCGACGAGCAGTACTTC
CATKGTGSDEQYF
>TRBJ2-1|TRBV7-2|TRBD2|NA
TGTGCCAGCAGCCTTAGCGGGGGTTCCTACAATGAGCAGTTCTTC
CASSLSGGSYNEQFF